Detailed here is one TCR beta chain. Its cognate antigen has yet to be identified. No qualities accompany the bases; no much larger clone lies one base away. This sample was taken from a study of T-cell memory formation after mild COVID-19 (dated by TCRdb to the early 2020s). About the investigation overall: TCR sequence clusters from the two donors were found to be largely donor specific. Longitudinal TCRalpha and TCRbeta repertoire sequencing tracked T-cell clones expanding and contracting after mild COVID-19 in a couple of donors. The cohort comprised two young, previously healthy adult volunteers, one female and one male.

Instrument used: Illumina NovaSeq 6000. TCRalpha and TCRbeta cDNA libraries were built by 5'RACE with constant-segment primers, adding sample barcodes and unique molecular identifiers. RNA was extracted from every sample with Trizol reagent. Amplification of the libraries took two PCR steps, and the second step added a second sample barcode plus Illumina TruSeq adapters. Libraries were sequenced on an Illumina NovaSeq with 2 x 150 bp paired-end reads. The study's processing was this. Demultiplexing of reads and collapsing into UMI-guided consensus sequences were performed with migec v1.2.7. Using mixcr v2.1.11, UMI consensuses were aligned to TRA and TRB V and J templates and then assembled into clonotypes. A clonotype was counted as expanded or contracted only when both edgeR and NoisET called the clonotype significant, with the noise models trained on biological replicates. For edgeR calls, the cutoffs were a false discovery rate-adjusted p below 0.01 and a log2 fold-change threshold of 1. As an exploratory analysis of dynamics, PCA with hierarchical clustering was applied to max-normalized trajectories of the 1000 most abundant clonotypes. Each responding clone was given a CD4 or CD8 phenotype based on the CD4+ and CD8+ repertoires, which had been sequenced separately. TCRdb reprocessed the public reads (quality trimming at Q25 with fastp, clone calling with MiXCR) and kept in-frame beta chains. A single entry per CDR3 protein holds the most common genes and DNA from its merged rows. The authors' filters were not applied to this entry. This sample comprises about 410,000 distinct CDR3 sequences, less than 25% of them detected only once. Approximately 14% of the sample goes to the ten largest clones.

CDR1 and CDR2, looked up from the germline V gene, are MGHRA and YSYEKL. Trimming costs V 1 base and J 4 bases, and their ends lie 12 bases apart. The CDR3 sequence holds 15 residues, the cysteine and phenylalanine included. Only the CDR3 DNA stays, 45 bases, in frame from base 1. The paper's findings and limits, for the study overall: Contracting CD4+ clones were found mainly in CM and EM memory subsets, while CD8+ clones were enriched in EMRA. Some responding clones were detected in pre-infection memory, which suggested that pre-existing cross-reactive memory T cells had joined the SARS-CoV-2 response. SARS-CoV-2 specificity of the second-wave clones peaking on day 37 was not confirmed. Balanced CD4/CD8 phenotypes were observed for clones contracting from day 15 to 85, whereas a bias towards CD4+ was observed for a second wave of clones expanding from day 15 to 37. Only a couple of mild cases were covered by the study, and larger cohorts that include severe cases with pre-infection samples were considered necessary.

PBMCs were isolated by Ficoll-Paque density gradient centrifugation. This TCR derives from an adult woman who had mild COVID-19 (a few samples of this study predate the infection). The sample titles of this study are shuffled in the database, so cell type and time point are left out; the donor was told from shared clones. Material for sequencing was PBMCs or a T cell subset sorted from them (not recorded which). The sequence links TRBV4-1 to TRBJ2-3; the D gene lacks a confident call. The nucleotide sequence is TGCGCCAGCAGCCAAGGGGCCTCTGGGGCAGATACGCAGTATTTT. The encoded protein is CASSQGASGADTQYF.